Below, one T cell receptor (beta chain) is given with its context. Original handling: By means of reference gene primer amplification, nucleated cell counts were estimated. The protocol was immunoSEQ multiplex PCR, while the TCRdb copy is restricted to in-frame clones and leaves out a portion. V and J calls and clone size are as listed in that table; D and trimming were resolved from the DNA. This sample carries tens of thousands of clones, about 86% of them seen once, and the ten largest clones take about 30%. The data derive from a study of blood T cell repertoires in COVID-19. About the study: T cells, B-cell-depleted T cells, or PBMCs supplied cDNA or gDNA.

The CDR3 has 14 residues. Trimming took 6 bases from V and 4 from J; bases not matched to a gene: 9. Germline V CDR1 and CDR2: SGHAT, FQNNGV. Sequenced: peripheral blood. The chain joins TRBV11-2 to TRBJ2-7; TRBD2 agrees at 7 bases. The TCR originated in a man aged 65-85 years with acute or convalescent COVID-19. CDR3 nucleotide sequence: TGTGCCAGCAGTAGAATAGGCGGGAGTTACGAGCAGTACTTC. It specifies CASSRIGGSYEQYF.